These T cell receptor beta chains were read from a single sample in a study of T cell repertoires in cytomegalovirus infection. One entry per CDR3 protein, called by TCRdb with MiXCR from the reads. The sample has some 450,000 distinct CDR3 sequences; approximately 30% are singletons. Sequencing was performed on PBMCs. These receptors originate from a human donor in good health (CMV status not recorded). Some clones in this sample may be carry-over from other donors' samples. Each CDR3 is given with its conserved first and last residue. A D gene is named only where the DNA matches it firmly. Size is omitted from some rows. Given values are once, few, many or a class for expanded clones.

>many|15|TRBJ2-1|TRBV7-2|NA
TGTGCCAGCAGCCGACTAACAACCTCCTACAATGAGCAGTTCTTC
CASSRLTTSYNEQFF
>many|15|TRBJ1-4|TRBV7-4|NA
TGTGCCAGCAGAAACGGCCGGGACCGAAACTCAAAACTGTTTTTT
CASRNGRDRNSKLFF
>few|15|TRBJ2-3|TRBV6-2/TRBV6-3|TRBD1
TGTGCCAGCACCCCTCGGACAGGGGTTTGGGATACGCAGTATTTT
CASTPRTGVWDTQYF
>once|15|TRBJ2-5|TRBV7-3|TRBD1
TGTGCCAGCAGCTTACAGACAGGGATGGAGGAGACCCAGTACTTC
CASSLQTGMEETQYF
>few|15|TRBJ2-5|TRBV29-1|TRBD2
TGCAGCGTTACCCCGGGGGGGGCGCTTGGAGAGACCCAGTACTTC
CSVTPGGALGETQYF
>NA|15|TRBJ1-6|TRBV6-5|NA
TGTGCCAGCAGTTACTTTCCGGGTAGAGATTCACCCCTCCACTTT
CASSYFPGRDSPLHF
>few|16|TRBJ1-2|TRBV6-8|TRBD1
TGTGCCAGCAGTCCAACGGCGGGACAGGGGAACTATGGCTACACCTTC
CASSPTAGQGNYGYTF
>few|16|TRBJ2-1|TRBV5-1|TRBD1
TGCGCCAGCAGAGAGCCAAACAGGGGTAAATACAATGAGCAGTTCTTC
CASREPNRGKYNEQFF
>NA|13|TRBJ2-6|TRBV6-2/TRBV6-3|NA
TGTGCCAGTCAAAGGGCTGGGGCCAACGTCCTGACTTTC
CASQRAGANVLTF
>NA|12|TRBJ2-3|TRBV6-2/TRBV6-3|NA
TGTGCCAGCAGTTCACAGGCTGTTACGCAGTATTTT
CASSSQAVTQYF
>NA|15|TRBJ1-5|TRBV20-1|NA
TGCGGTGCTATCCCGCCGGGTCCTGACAATCAGCCCCAGCATTTT
CGAIPPGPDNQPQHF
>few|17|TRBJ2-7|TRBV6-2/TRBV6-3|TRBD1
TGTGCCAGCAGTTACTCTCCTGGGACAGGGACCTCCTACGAGCAGTACTTC
CASSYSPGTGTSYEQYF
>NA|16|TRBJ1-4|TRBV20-1|TRBD1
TGCAGTGCCACTGACAGGGGGAATGAGGGGAATGAAAAACTGTTTTTT
CSATDRGNEGNEKLFF
>many|16|TRBJ1-2|TRBV7-2|NA
TGTGCCAGCAGCTTAGGGTCCGGGACGGACAACTATGGCTACACCTTC
CASSLGSGTDNYGYTF
>few|20|TRBJ2-1|TRBV7-9|TRBD1
TGTGCCAGCAGCACGAGCCGAGACAGGGGACAAAAAAGCTCCTACAATGAGCAGTTCTTC
CASSTSRDRGQKSSYNEQFF